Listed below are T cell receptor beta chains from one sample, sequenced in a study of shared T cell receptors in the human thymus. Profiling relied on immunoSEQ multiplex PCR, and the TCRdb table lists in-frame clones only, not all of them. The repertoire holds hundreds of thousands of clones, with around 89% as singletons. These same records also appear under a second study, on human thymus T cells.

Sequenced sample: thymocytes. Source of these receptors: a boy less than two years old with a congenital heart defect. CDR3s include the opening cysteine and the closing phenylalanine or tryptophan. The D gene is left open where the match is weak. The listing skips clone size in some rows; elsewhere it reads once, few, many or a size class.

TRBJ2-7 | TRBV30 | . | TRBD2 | CAWSVLATGRDYEQYF | TGTGCCTGGAGTGTACTCGCGACCGGGAGGGACTACGAGCAGTACTTC
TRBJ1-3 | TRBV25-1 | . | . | CASSDDSPSGNTIYF | TGTGCCAGCAGTGACGACAGTCCCTCTGGAAACACCATATATTTT
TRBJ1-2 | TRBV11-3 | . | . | CASSLEGGLWDGYTF | TGTGCCAGCAGCTTAGAAGGCGGCCTTTGGGATGGCTACACCTTC
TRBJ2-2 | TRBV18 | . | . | CASSPPAGTGRNTGELFF | TGTGCCAGCTCACCACCGGCGGGAACAGGCCGGAACACCGGGGAGCTGTTTTTT
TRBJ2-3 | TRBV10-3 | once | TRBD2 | CAIRFGAGADTQYF | TGTGCCATCAGGTTTGGGGCGGGAGCAGATACGCAGTATTTT
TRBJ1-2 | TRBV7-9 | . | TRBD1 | CASTDLSDRGLVGGYTF | TGTGCCAGCACGGATCTATCGGACAGGGGGCTCGTCGGGGGCTACACCTTC
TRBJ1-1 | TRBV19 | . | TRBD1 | CASSGLGQGIPEAFF | TGTGCCAGTAGTGGACTAGGACAGGGGATCCCTGAAGCTTTCTTT
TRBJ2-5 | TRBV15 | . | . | CATSKGQGETQYF | TGTGCCACCAGTAAGGGGCAGGGGGAGACCCAGTACTTC
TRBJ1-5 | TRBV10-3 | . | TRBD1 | CAISESWGTGDVGNQPQHF | TGTGCCATCAGTGAGTCGTGGGGGACAGGGGATGTGGGCAATCAGCCCCAGCATTTT
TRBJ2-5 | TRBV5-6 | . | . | CASSLRGDLFQETQYF | TGTGCCAGCAGCTTGCGCGGAGACCTGTTTCAAGAGACCCAGTACTTC
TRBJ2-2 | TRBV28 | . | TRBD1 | CASRSRRTGENTGELFF | TGTGCCAGCAGAAGCCGCAGGACAGGGGAAAACACCGGGGAGCTGTTTTTT
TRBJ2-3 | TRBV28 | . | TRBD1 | CASSYLQGAGRGRTDTQYF | TGTGCCAGCAGTTATCTCCAGGGGGCCGGGCGTGGCCGCACAGATACGCAGTATTTT
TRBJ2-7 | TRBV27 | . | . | CASTPASRVPHYF | TGTGCCAGCACCCCCGCCTCCCGGGTCCCTCATTACTTC
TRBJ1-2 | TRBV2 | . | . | CASSESRTF | TGTGCCAGCAGTGAATCCCGCACCTTC
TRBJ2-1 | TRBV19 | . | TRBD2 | CASSGGAGEEGEQFF | TGTGCCAGTAGTGGTGGAGCGGGAGAGGAAGGTGAGCAGTTCTTC
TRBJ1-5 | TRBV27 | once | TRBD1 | CASSFRDRGQPQHF | TGTGCCAGCAGTTTCCGGGACAGGGGTCAGCCCCAGCATTTT
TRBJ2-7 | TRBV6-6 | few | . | CASTSTDEQYF | TGTGCCAGCACGTCTACGGACGAGCAGTACTTC
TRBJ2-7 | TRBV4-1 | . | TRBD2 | CASSQGGSERETPGASSYEQYF | TGCGCCAGCAGCCAAGGGGGGAGTGAGCGGGAGACCCCAGGGGCGAGCTCCTACGAGCAGTACTTC
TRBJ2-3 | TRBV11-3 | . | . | CASSFRDRQIGDTQYF | TGTGCCAGCAGCTTTCGAGACAGGCAAATAGGAGATACGCAGTATTTT
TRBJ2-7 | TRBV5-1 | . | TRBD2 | CASSLAGGNYEQYF | TGCGCCAGCAGCTTAGCGGGAGGGAACTACGAGCAGTACTTC
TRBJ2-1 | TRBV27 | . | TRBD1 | CASKVHRGISCQFF | TGTGCCAGCAAGGTGCACAGGGGGATCTCCTGTCAGTTCTTC
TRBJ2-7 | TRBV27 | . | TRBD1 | CASSSRTGSSYEQYF | TGTGCCAGCAGTTCCCGGACAGGATCCTCCTACGAGCAGTACTTC
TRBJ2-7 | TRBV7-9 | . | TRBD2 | CASSTSASSGTYEQYF | TGTGCCAGCAGCACAAGTGCGTCTAGCGGGACATACGAGCAGTACTTC
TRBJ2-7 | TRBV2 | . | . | CASSEERYLTYEQYF | TGTGCCAGCAGTGAAGAACGCTATCTTACGTACGAGCAGTACTTC